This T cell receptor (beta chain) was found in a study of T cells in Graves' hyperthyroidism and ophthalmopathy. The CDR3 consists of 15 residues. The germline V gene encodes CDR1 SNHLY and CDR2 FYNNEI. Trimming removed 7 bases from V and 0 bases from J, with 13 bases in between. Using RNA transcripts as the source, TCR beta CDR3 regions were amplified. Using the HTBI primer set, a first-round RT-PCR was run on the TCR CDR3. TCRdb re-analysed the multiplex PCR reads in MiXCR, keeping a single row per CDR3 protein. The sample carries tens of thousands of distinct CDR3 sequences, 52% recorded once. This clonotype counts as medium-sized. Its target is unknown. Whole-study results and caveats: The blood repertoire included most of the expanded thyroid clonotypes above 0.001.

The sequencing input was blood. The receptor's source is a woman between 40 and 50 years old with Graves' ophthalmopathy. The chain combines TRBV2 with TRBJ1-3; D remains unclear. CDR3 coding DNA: TGTGCCAGCAACGTTAGGCGGATCTCTGGAAACACCATATATTTT. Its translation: CASNVRRISGNTIYF.